What follows are 29 T cell receptor beta chains derived from one specimen sequenced in a study of a mutant IDH1 vaccine in newly diagnosed glioma. Time point given: week 35, safety follow-up. One vaccine dose held 300 ug of mutant IDH1 20-mer peptide and came with topical imiquimod. Profiling relied on immunoSEQ multiplex PCR, and the TCRdb table lists in-frame clones only, not all of them. The repertoire holds 65,000 to 85,000 clones, with around 87% as singletons. What these receptors recognize is not known. Here the sequenced sample was PBMCs, taken from a glioma patient whose treatment included an IDH1 peptide vaccine. All receptors come from a man aged 25 to 45 with glioma.

This chain uses TRBV2 with TRBJ1-1; no reliable D call. Trimming took off 5 bases at V and 0 bases at J, with 10 bases between the two ends. Germline assignment: CDR1 SNHLY and CDR2 FYNNEI. The CDR3 covers 14 residues. The CDR3 nucleotides are TGTGCCAGCAGTCCTTCTTGGATGAACACTGAAGCTTTCTTT. It yields the protein CASSPSWMNTEAFF.

This chain connects TRBV28 to TRBJ1-2; D call uncertain. From germline, CDR1 is MDHEN and CDR2 SYDVKM. The germline V and J ends were trimmed by 7 bases and 4 bases, with 13 bases remaining between them. The CDR3 loop spans 13 amino acids. CDR3 sequence: CASTGVQPYGYTF. The CDR3 DNA reads TGTGCCAGCACAGGAGTACAACCCTATGGCTACACCTTC.

The chain recombines TRBV15 with TRBJ2-1; TRBD1 matches 11 bases. The germline CDR1 and CDR2 sequences are LNHNV and YYDKDF (reference sequence). V lost 3 bases and J lost 3; bases outside the gene matches: 7. This CDR3 spans 17 amino acids. The chain's CDR3 is CATSRDAGTGGYNEQFF. The CDR3 bases are TGTGCCACCAGCAGGGATGCCGGGACAGGGGGCTACAATGAGCAGTTCTTC.

The chain carries TRBV19 and TRBJ2-3; possibly TRBD1 for D (6 bases). V was pared by 5 bases and J by 0 bases, with 18 bases between. The CDR3 runs 17 residues. Germline CDR1 reads LNHDA; CDR2 reads SQIVND (reference sequence). CDR3 loop: CASSVSTGITSTDTQYF. The CDR3 DNA is TGTGCCAGTAGTGTCTCTACAGGGATTACTAGCACAGATACGCAGTATTTT. Based on the CDR3 plus reference TRBV19 and TRBJ2-3, the full variable domain is DGGITQSPKYLFRKEGQNVTLSCEQNLNHDAMYWYRQDPGQGLRLIYYSQIVNDFQKGDIAEGYSVSREKKESFPLTVTSAQKNPTAFYLCASSVSTGITSTDTQYFGPGTRLTVL.

The chain carries TRBV30 and TRBJ1-2; D not certain. Germline V lookup: CDR1 GTSNPN, CDR2 SVGIG (reference sequence). V was trimmed by 4 bases and J by 2 bases, leaving 14 bases between them. This CDR3 contains 14 residues. The CDR3 nucleotides read TGTGCCTGGACCGTGGAGGCCCTAAACTATGGCTACACCTTC. This codes for CAWTVEALNYGYTF.

This chain links TRBV5-4 with TRBJ1-2; the D gene is possibly TRBD1 (6 bases). Germline V CDR1 and CDR2: SGHNT, YYREEE (reference sequence). The CDR3 length is 15 residues. V shed 4 bases and J shed 4 bases, with 17 bases lying between them. CDR3 bases: TGTGCCAGCAGCCCACAGGGAGTCCCTAGCTATGGCTACACCTTC. Protein: CASSPQGVPSYGYTF. The full variable domain, its missing parts supplied by reference TRBV5-4 and TRBJ1-2, is ETGVTQSPTHLIKTRGQQVTLRCSSQSGHNTVSWYQQALGQGPQFIFQYYREEENGRGNFPPRFSGLQFPNYSSELNVNALELDDSALYLCASSPQGVPSYGYTFGSGTRLTVV.

This chain links TRBV6-1 with TRBJ2-1; the D call may be TRBD1 or TRBD2 (7 bases each). V lost 4 bases and J lost 13, with 20 bases in between. From germline, CDR1 is MNHNS and CDR2 SASEGT. This CDR3 contains 14 residues. This CDR3 is CASSGLSRGGSQFF. CDR3 in DNA: TGTGCCAGCAGTGGGCTTTCCAGGGGGGGTAGCCAGTTCTTC.

V usage is TRBV13 and J usage is TRBJ2-7, with D uncertain. CDR1 and CDR2 (germline): PRHDT, FYEKMQ (reference sequence). The CDR3 has 13 residues. Trimming shortened V by 4 bases and J by 2 bases, and 9 bases separated the two germline ends. The CDR3 DNA reads as TGTGCCAGCAGCTCTCGGAGAACCTACGAGCAGTACTTC. Amino acid sequence: CASSSRRTYEQYF.

V and J are TRBV27 and TRBJ1-6, with 11 bases lining up with TRBD1. This CDR3 region has 15 residues. With V trimmed by 3 bases and J by 7 bases, 2 bases remained unmatched. From germline, CDR1 is MNHEY and CDR2 SMNVEV (reference sequence). The CDR3 loop is CASSLDRGPNSPLHF. CDR3 DNA sequence: TGTGCCAGCAGTTTGGACAGGGGGCCCAATTCACCCCTCCACTTT.

The CDR3, as DNA: TGTGCCAGCAGCCCGGTTGGCGAGACCCAGTACTTC. Protein: CASSPVGETQYF. This chain links TRBV7-9 with TRBJ2-5, with D hard to call. V dropped 5 bases and J dropped 5 bases, with 9 bases sitting between them. The CDR3 has 12 residues. CDR1 and CDR2 (germline): SEHNR, FQNEAQ (reference sequence).

This chain connects TRBV9 to TRBJ2-2; D uncertain. Germline-derived CDR1 and CDR2 are SGDLS and YYNGEE. CDR3 size: 16 residues. V dropped 0 bases and J dropped 5 bases, with 14 bases sitting between them. The CDR3 DNA reads TGTGCCAGCAGCGTAGGGAGAAGGCTCCATACCGGGGAGCTGTTTTTT. Translated: CASSVGRRLHTGELFF.

This clone came up once. The chain links TRBV7-6 to TRBJ2-2, with 14 bases identical to TRBD2. Trimming at V came to 5 bases and at J to 5 bases, leaving 10 bases not matched to a gene. From germline, CDR1 is SGHVS and CDR2 FNYEAQ. The CDR3 totals 18 residues. The CDR3 reads CASSPGTSGGYMTGELFF. CDR3 DNA sequence: TGTGCCAGCAGCCCAGGGACTAGCGGGGGCTATATGACCGGGGAGCTGTTTTTT. Variable domain in full (rest from reference TRBV7-6 and TRBJ2-2): GAGVSQSPRYKVTKRGQDVALRCDPISGHVSLYWYRQALGQGPEFLTYFNYEAQQDKSGLPNDRFSAERPEGSISTLTIQRTEQRDSAMYRCASSPGTSGGYMTGELFFGEGSRLTVL.

The CDR3 sequence is CASSELAYTGELFF. Here the CDR3 DNA reads TGTGCCAGCAGTGAACTAGCTTACACCGGGGAGCTGTTTTTT. The V gene is TRBV2, the J gene TRBJ2-2, with D possibly matching TRBD2 (5 bases). Germline CDR1 reads SNHLY; CDR2 reads FYNNEI. V was pared by 2 bases and J by 3 bases, with 7 bases between. CDR3 length equals 14 residues.

The rearrangement uses TRBV7-3 and TRBJ2-2; D is unclear. Germline CDR1 reads SGHTA; CDR2 reads FQGTGA. This CDR3 is built from 14 residues. V was clipped by 2 bases and J by 6 bases, with 10 bases between them. CDR3 DNA: TGTGCCAGCAGCTTAGGGCTATCCTCCGGGGAGCTGTTTTTT. It yields the protein CASSLGLSSGELFF.

This chain uses TRBV6-5 with TRBJ1-5; 8 nucleotides agree with TRBD1. The CDR3 covers 14 residues. Germline V lookup: CDR1 MNHEY, CDR2 SVGAGI. V dropped 2 bases and J dropped 6; count of bases not matched to a gene: 3. The DNA for the CDR3 is TGTGCCAGCAGTTACCGGACAGGGATTCAGCCCCAGCATTTT. Protein sequence: CASSYRTGIQPQHF.

The chain recombines TRBV28 with TRBJ2-1, with 12 bases lining up with TRBD2. This CDR3 spans 15 amino acids. The J segment lost 14 bases and the V segment lost 3 bases, leaving 11 bases of the junction unmatched. Germline values: CDR1 MDHEN, CDR2 SYDVKM. CDR3 residues: CASSLVLAGGRAEFF. CDR3 DNA: TGTGCCAGCAGTTTGGTACTAGCGGGAGGCCGAGCGGAGTTCTTC.

The chain combines TRBV27 with TRBJ1-4; D gene uncertain. Germline CDR1 and CDR2: MNHEY and SMNVEV (reference sequence). Trimming left V 4 bases short and J 2 bases short, with 8 bases between. The CDR3 consists of 14 residues. The CDR3 loop is CASSSVRTNEKLFF. The DNA for the CDR3 is TGTGCCAGCAGTTCCGTCAGGACTAATGAAAAACTGTTTTTT. Variable domain in full (rest from reference TRBV27 and TRBJ1-4): EAQVTQNPRYLITVTGKKLTVTCSQNMNHEYMSWYRQDPGLGLRQIYYSMNVEVTDKGDVPEGYKVSRKEKRNFPLILESPSPNQTSLYFCASSSVRTNEKLFFGSGTQLSVL.

J is TRBJ2-7 and V is TRBV7-8, with 8 bases that match TRBD2. The CDR3 totals 17 residues. V was clipped by 5 bases and J by 1 base; unmatched bases: 13. Germline assignment: CDR1 SGHVS and CDR2 FQNEAQ. The CDR3 region has the DNA TGTGCCAGCAGCCTTACGGTTTGGACTAGCAGTTCCTACGAGCAGTACTTC. It is translated as CASSLTVWTSSSYEQYF. Combining the CDR3 with reference TRBV7-8 and TRBJ2-7 gives the whole variable domain GAGVSQSPRYKVAKRGQDVALRCDPISGHVSLFWYQQALGQGPEFLTYFQNEAQLDKSGLPSDRFFAERPEGSVSTLKIQRTQQEDSAVYLCASSLTVWTSSSYEQYFGPGTRLTVT.

The chain recombines TRBV5-4 with TRBJ2-6; 7 bases are a match to TRBD2. The CDR3 extends over 15 amino acids. With V trimmed by 2 bases and J by 2 bases, 1 base remained unmatched. The germline V gene has CDR1 SGHNT and CDR2 YYREEE (reference sequence). CDR3 in amino acids: CASSFAGAGANVLTF. In nucleotides, the CDR3 is TGTGCCAGCAGCTTTGCGGGGGCTGGGGCCAACGTCCTGACTTTC.

The chain uses TRBV11-2 and TRBJ2-3; 7 bases line up with TRBD1. Germline V gene sequence: CDR1 SGHAT, CDR2 FQNNGV. Trimming cost V 0 bases and J 8 bases; bases outside gene matches: 5. The CDR3 sequence is 14 residues long. CDR3 sequence (DNA): TGTGCCAGCAGCTTAGACGCAGGGGGTGTTACGCAGTATTTT. Its translation is CASSLDAGGVTQYF.

This clone came up once. This chain connects TRBV4-3 to TRBJ2-7; the match to TRBD1 covers 7 bases. This CDR3 has 15 residues. Germline V CDR1 and CDR2: LGHNA, YSLEER. Trimming at V came to 2 bases and at J to 2 bases, leaving 6 bases not matched to a gene. This chain's CDR3 is CASSQLTGEAYEQYF. CDR3 in DNA: TGCGCCAGCAGCCAACTTACAGGGGAAGCCTACGAGCAGTACTTC.

Concerning this clone: Within the sample, other DNA sequences also encode this same CDR3. J is TRBJ2-7 and V is TRBV27; 7 bases match TRBD2. Germline assignment: CDR1 MNHEY and CDR2 SMNVEV (reference sequence). V lost 3 bases to trimming and J lost 7 bases; unmatched junction nucleotides: 6. This CDR3 is built from 13 residues. The DNA for the CDR3 is TGTGCCAGCAGTTTTGGGGTGGGGGGGGAGCAGTACTTC. This codes for CASSFGVGGEQYF.

The CDR3 region is CASNPGGPGDTQYF. The CDR3 nucleotides read TGTGCCAGTAATCCGGGAGGGCCCGGAGATACGCAGTATTTT. The chain carries TRBV19 and TRBJ2-3; 8 bases are a match to TRBD2. Germline CDR1 LNHDA, CDR2 SQIVND (reference sequence). The CDR3 consists of 14 residues. J gave up 5 bases and V 7 bases, and 8 bases lay outside the gene matches.

V is TRBV9 and J is TRBJ2-3, with no clear D. CDR1 and CDR2 from the germline V gene are SGDLS and YYNGEE. V was clipped by 1 base and J by 4 bases, with 22 bases between them. There are 18 residues in the CDR3. CDR3 residues: CASSVKLGHLDGPDTQYF. DNA for the CDR3: TGTGCCAGCAGCGTAAAATTGGGTCACCTCGACGGGCCAGATACGCAGTATTTT.

This chain connects TRBV9 to TRBJ2-3; no reliable D call. Per germline, CDR1 SGDLS and CDR2 YYNGEE. The CDR3 contains 13 residues. Trimming cost V 0 bases and J 3 bases, with 5 bases left between them. Written as DNA, the CDR3 is TGTGCCAGCAGCGTAGCTCGGACAGATACGCAGTATTTT. Amino acids: CASSVARTDTQYF.

In DNA form, the CDR3 reads TGTGCCAGCAGCTTGGATCCTAGCGGGGCGAACACCGGGGAGCTGTTTTTT. It encodes CASSLDPSGANTGELFF. The rearrangement joins TRBV5-4 to TRBJ2-2; 9 positions match TRBD2. The germline CDR1 and CDR2 sequences are SGHNT and YYREEE (reference sequence). The ends lost 0 bases at V and 0 bases at J; junction bases unmatched: 3. The CDR3 is made up of 17 amino acids. The entire variable domain, with the rest obtained from reference TRBV5-4 and TRBJ2-2, is as follows: ETGVTQSPTHLIKTRGQQVTLRCSSQSGHNTVSWYQQALGQGPQFIFQYYREEENGRGNFPPRFSGLQFPNYSSELNVNALELDDSALYLCASSLDPSGANTGELFFGEGSRLTVL.

This clone was detected only once. The chain links TRBV6-6 to TRBJ2-3; 9 bases map to TRBD1. The germline V gene has CDR1 MNHNY and CDR2 SVGAGI (reference sequence). The junction had 10 bases not matched to a gene; V was cut back by 5 bases and J by 7 bases. The CDR3 is 15 amino acids. CDR3 in DNA: TGTGCCAGCAGTCTCCCGGGACAGGGTGCGCATACGCAGTATTTT. This encodes CASSLPGQGAHTQYF.

The chain's CDR3 is CASRTPGQGGQPQHF. The CDR3 coding sequence is TGTGCCAGCAGGACCCCGGGACAGGGAGGACAGCCCCAGCATTTT. The chain joins TRBV2 to TRBJ1-5; the match to TRBD1 covers 9 bases. CDR1 and CDR2 (germline): SNHLY, FYNNEI. The J segment lost 7 bases and the V segment lost 6 bases, leaving 10 bases of the junction unmatched. CDR3 size: 15 residues.

The chain is built from TRBV9 and TRBJ1-6; D is unclear. This CDR3 region has 13 residues. Germline CDR1 is SGDLS and CDR2 is YYNGEE. V was cut by 5 bases and J by 11 bases, with 14 bases left in between. CDR3 amino acids: CASRAVGLPPLHF. The CDR3 DNA sequence: TGTGCCAGCAGAGCCGTGGGATTGCCACCCCTCCACTTT.